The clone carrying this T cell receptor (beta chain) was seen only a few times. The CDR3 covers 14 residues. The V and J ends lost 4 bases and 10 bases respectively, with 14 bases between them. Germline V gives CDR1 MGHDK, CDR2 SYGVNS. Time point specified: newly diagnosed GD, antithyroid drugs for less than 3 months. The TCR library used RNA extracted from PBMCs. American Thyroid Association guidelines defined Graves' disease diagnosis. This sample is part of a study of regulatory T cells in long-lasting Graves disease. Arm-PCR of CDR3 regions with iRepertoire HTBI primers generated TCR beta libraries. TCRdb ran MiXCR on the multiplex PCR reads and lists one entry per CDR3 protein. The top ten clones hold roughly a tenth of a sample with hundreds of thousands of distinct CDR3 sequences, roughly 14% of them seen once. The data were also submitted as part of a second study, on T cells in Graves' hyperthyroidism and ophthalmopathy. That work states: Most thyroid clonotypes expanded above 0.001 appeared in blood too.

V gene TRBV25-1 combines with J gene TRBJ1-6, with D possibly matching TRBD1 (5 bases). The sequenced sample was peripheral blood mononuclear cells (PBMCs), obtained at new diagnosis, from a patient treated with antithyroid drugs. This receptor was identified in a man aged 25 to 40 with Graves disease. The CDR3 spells CASSVGGETSPLHF. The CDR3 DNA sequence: TGTGCCAGCAGTGTCGGGGGGGAAACCTCACCCCTCCACTTT. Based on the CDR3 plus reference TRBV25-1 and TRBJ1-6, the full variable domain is EADIYQTPRYLVIGTGKKITLECSQTMGHDKMYWYQQDPGMELHLIHYSYGVNSTEKGDLSSESTVSRIRTEHFPLTLESARPSHTSQYLCASSVGGETSPLHFGNGTRLTVT.